The 18 T cell receptor beta chains listed next were all sequenced from one sample in a study of blood T cell repertoires in COVID-19. Profiling relied on immunoSEQ multiplex PCR, and the TCRdb table lists in-frame clones only, not all of them. The data contain about 12,000 clones, 90% of them seen just once; the ten biggest clones take up about 13%. Source material: peripheral blood. The receptors stem from a man between 70 and 80 years old with active COVID-19.

This chain uses TRBV18 with TRBJ2-2; TRBD1 aligns across 7 bases. The V gene end was trimmed by 5 bases and the J gene end by 4 bases; junction bases not matched to a gene: 7. The germline V gene has CDR1 KGHSH and CDR2 LQKENI. This CDR3 region has 15 residues. CDR3 nucleotide sequence: TGTGCCAGCTCATATATGGACAGGTTCACCGGGGAGCTGTTTTTT. Its translation: CASSYMDRFTGELFF.

This sequence joins TRBV7-2 and TRBJ2-1; no firm D call. Trimming removed 5 bases at V and 0 bases at J, with 8 bases between. This CDR3 is built from 14 residues. Germline V gene lookup returns CDR1 SGHTA and CDR2 FQGNSA. This CDR3 is CASSPASSYNEQFF. CDR3 sequence (DNA): TGTGCCAGCAGCCCAGCTAGCTCCTACAATGAGCAGTTCTTC.

The rearrangement uses TRBV6-5 and TRBJ2-3; TRBD1 might be the D (5 bases). The CDR3 runs 16 residues. V dropped 0 bases and J dropped 4 bases, with 14 bases sitting between them. Germline values: CDR1 MNHEY, CDR2 SVGAGI. For the CDR3, the DNA is TGTGCCAGCAGTTACTCGGCAGGGTTTGTTGCAGATACGCAGTATTTT. This codes for CASSYSAGFVADTQYF.

The V gene is TRBV19, the J gene TRBJ1-5; TRBD1 matches at 7 bases. J was trimmed by 6 bases and V by 4 bases; bases with no gene match: 6. Germline V lookup: CDR1 LNHDA, CDR2 SQIVND (reference sequence). CDR3 length equals 14 residues. The CDR3 DNA reads as TGTGCCAGTAGTACAGGGGGTAGAAGTCAGCCCCAGCATTTT. Translated, it gives CASSTGGRSQPQHF.

The J gene is TRBJ2-7, the V gene TRBV29-1; D is possibly TRBD1 (6 bases). V lost 7 bases and J 2 bases, leaving 21 bases between the germline ends. Germline V gives CDR1 SQVTM, CDR2 ANQGSEA. The length of the CDR3 is 15 residues. The CDR3 region is CSAAGDSNSPYEQYF. The CDR3 nucleotides read TGCAGCGCGGCAGGGGATTCAAATAGCCCCTACGAGCAGTACTTC.

The J gene is TRBJ2-2, the V gene TRBV5-1; D is possibly TRBD1 (5 bases). The CDR3 length is 14 residues. V lost 6 bases and J lost 6, with 15 bases in between. Germline V gene sequence: CDR1 SGHRS, CDR2 YFSETQ. Here the CDR3 DNA reads TGCGCCAGCAAACCTTCCTCAGGGTCCGGGGAGCTGTTTTTT. This sequence encodes CASKPSSGSGELFF.

The chain combines TRBV24-1 with TRBJ2-1; 10 bases fit TRBD2. The CDR3 is 14 residues long. Germline CDR1 is KGHDR and CDR2 is SFDVKD. The J segment lost 4 bases and the V segment lost 7 bases, leaving 3 bases of the junction unmatched. As DNA, the CDR3 is TGTGCCACCAGCACTAGCGGGAAGTACAATGAGCAGTTCTTC. Residues: CATSTSGKYNEQFF.

The chain has TRBV3-1 (or the pseudogene TRBV3-2) and TRBJ1-2; no clear D. The CDR3 is 15 residues long. Trimming took off 3 bases at V and 5 bases at J, with 16 bases between the two ends. Germline CDR1 and CDR2: LGHDT and YNNKEL (reference sequence). CDR3 in amino acids: CASSHLLPREYGYTF. The CDR3 DNA is TGTGCCAGCAGCCACCTACTACCGAGGGAGTATGGCTACACCTTC.

V usage is TRBV10-3 and J usage is TRBJ2-7; D gene uncertain. With 5 bases removed from V and 3 bases from J, the gap between germline ends came to 11 bases. The CDR3 is made up of 13 amino acids. The germline CDR1 and CDR2 sequences are ENHRY and SYGVKD. CDR3 sequence: CAISRERGYEQYF. For the CDR3, the DNA is TGTGCCATCAGTCGAGAACGAGGCTACGAGCAGTACTTC.

The V gene is TRBV6-4, the J gene TRBJ2-1; D perhaps matches TRBD2 (6 bases). Per the germline V gene, CDR1 is MRHNA and CDR2 is SNTAGT. V dropped 7 bases and J dropped 3 bases, with 22 bases sitting between them. CDR3 length: 17 residues. Written as DNA, the CDR3 is TGTGCCAGCACCCGAAACCCCAATAGCGGCCACTACAATGAGCAGTTCTTC. Amino acids: CASTRNPNSGHYNEQFF.

This clone was counted only a few times. The chain carries TRBV5-8 and TRBJ2-1; maybe TRBD1 (6 bases). V was shortened by 1 base and J by 5 bases, with 7 bases between the two germline ends. The germline CDR1 and CDR2 sequences are SGHTS and YDEGEE. The CDR3 contains 13 residues. In nucleotides, the CDR3 is TGTGCCAGCAGCTTGAACAGGGACAATGAGCAGTTCTTC. Translation: CASSLNRDNEQFF.

The CDR3 DNA reads TGTGCCAGCAGACAGACAGGATTCCAGACCCAGTACTTC. Protein product: CASRQTGFQTQYF. The chain employs TRBV27 and TRBJ2-5; perhaps TRBD1 as D (6 bases). Germline lookup yields CDR1 MNHEY and CDR2 SMNVEV (reference sequence). The CDR3 length is 13 residues. V lost 6 bases and J 6 bases, leaving 14 bases between the germline ends.

The gene calls are TRBV19 and TRBJ1-5, with 9 nucleotides matching TRBD1. The length of the CDR3 is 17 residues. Germline V lookup: CDR1 LNHDA, CDR2 SQIVND (reference sequence). V was clipped by 1 base and J by 4 bases; unmatched bases: 8. CDR3 protein: CASSIGYRGLGNQPQHF. CDR3 DNA: TGTGCCAGTAGTATAGGGTACAGGGGGCTAGGGAATCAGCCCCAGCATTTT.

The V gene is TRBV2, the J gene TRBJ2-7, with 8 bases matching TRBD1. Unmatched junction bases numbered 5, after V lost 4 bases and J lost 6 bases. Germline CDR1 reads SNHLY; CDR2 reads FYNNEI. There are 13 residues in the CDR3. This CDR3 is CASSVGQVGEQYF. The CDR3 region has the DNA TGTGCCAGCAGTGTGGGACAGGTGGGCGAGCAGTACTTC.

The rearrangement uses TRBV29-1 and TRBJ2-1; D may be TRBD1 (6 bases). Trimming shortened V by 7 bases and J by 6 bases, and 13 bases separated the two germline ends. The CDR3 length is 12 residues. Germline V lookup: CDR1 SQVTM, CDR2 ANQGSEA. CDR3 region: CSAVGQFNEQFF. The CDR3 region has the DNA TGCAGCGCCGTCGGACAGTTCAATGAGCAGTTCTTC.

The CDR3 DNA reads TGTGCCAGCAGCCAAGATCTGGGACTAGCGGGTCTGACAGATACGCAGTATTTT. This sequence encodes CASSQDLGLAGLTDTQYF. This chain uses TRBV3-1 (or the pseudogene TRBV3-2) with TRBJ2-3; 12 bases are shared with TRBD2. Germline-derived CDR1 and CDR2 are LGHDT and YNNKEL (reference sequence). The V segment lost 0 bases and the J segment 3 bases; nucleotides outside the gene matches: 7. The CDR3 contains 18 residues.

This chain connects TRBV6-5 to TRBJ2-7, with D perhaps matching TRBD1 (6 bases). The CDR3 consists of 12 residues. Trimming removed 10 bases from V and 4 bases from J, with 14 bases in between. Germline CDR1 MNHEY, CDR2 SVGAGI. This CDR3 is CATWTVGYEQYF. The CDR3 DNA is TGTGCCACCTGGACAGTAGGGTACGAGCAGTACTTC.

V gene TRBV28 combines with J gene TRBJ2-3; 10 nucleotides match TRBD2. The CDR3 is 15 residues long. The junction had 8 bases not matched to a gene; V was cut back by 6 bases and J by 5 bases. Germline V gene data show CDR1 as MDHEN and CDR2 as SYDVKM. CDR3 DNA: TGTGCCAGCAGCCCAACTCGACTAGCGGGAGATACGCAGTATTTT. Protein: CASSPTRLAGDTQYF.